This T cell receptor beta chain was identified in a study of T cell changes during pregnancy in multiple sclerosis. The CDR3 loop spans 12 amino acids. The germline CDR1 and CDR2 sequences are MGHDK and SYGVNS. The V end was cut by 10 bases, the J end by 8 bases, with 17 bases between. Repertoires were generated with immunoSEQ multiplex PCR, while TCRdb's copy carries only in-frame clones and drops some. The data hold more than 55,000 clones, with 75% to 90% observed a single time. The receptor's source is a female donor with multiple sclerosis, enrolled in a pregnancy study. The chain uses TRBV25-1 and TRBJ1-2; D remains ambiguous. The sequenced sample was peripheral blood, obtained after pregnancy. The CDR3 spells CATYKGGFGYTF. The CDR3 DNA reads as TGTGCCACCTACAAGGGAGGGTTCGGCTACACCTTC.